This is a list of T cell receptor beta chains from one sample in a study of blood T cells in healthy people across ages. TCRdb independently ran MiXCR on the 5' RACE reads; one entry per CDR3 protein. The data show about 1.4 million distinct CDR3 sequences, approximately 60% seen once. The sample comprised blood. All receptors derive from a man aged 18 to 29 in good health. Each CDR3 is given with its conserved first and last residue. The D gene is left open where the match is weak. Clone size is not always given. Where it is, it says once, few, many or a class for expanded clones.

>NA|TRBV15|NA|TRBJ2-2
TGTGCCACATTAGGAACAGGGAAGAACACCGGGGAGCTGTTTTTT
CATLGTGKNTGELFF
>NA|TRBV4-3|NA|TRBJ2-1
TGCGCCAGCAGCCAAGATTCTTGGGCTGGGCAGTTCTTC
CASSQDSWAGQFF
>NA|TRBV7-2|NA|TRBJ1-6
TGTGCCAGCAGCTTAGCGTGGGGCAGAGCAAATTCACCCCTCCACTTT
CASSLAWGRANSPLHF
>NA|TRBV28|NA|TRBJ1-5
TGTGCCAGCAGTTCCCCACAGGGCCGCCAGCCCCAGCATTTT
CASSSPQGRQPQHF
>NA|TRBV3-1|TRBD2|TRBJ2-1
TGTGCCAGCAGCCAAGCGCCCGCTAGCGGGGAGGAGCAGTTCTTC
CASSQAPASGEEQFF
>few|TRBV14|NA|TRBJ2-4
TGTGCCAGCAGCCAAGGGCTCGGTACCCTAGCCAAAAACATTCAGTACTTC
CASSQGLGTLAKNIQYF
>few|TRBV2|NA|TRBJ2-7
TGTGCCAGCAGAGCTAGCTGGGGGTCCTACGAGCAGTACTTC
CASRASWGSYEQYF
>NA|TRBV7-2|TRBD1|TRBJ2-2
TGTGCCAGCAGCTTAAGACAGGGGTGGACCGGGGAGCTGTTTTTT
CASSLRQGWTGELFF
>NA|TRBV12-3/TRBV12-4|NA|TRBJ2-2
TGTGCCAGCAGCCAGGGGTGGGCCGGGGAGCTGTTTTTT
CASSQGWAGELFF
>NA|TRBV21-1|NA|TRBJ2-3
TGTGCCACCCTCGGGTGGACAGATACGCAGTATTTT
CATLGWTDTQYF
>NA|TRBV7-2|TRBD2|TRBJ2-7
TGTGCCAGCAGCCTAAGACTAGCGGGGGGATACAATGAGCAGTACTTC
CASSLRLAGGYNEQYF
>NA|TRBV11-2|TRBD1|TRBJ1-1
TGTGCCAGCAGGAACAGGGGGACCACTGAAGCTTTCTTT
CASRNRGTTEAFF
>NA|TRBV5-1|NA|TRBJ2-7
TGCGCCAGCAGCCTGTACCGCGGCCGGGGTGGACAGCGATCCTACGAGCAGTACTTC
CASSLYRGRGGQRSYEQYF
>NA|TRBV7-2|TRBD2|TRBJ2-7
TGTGCCAGCAGCTTTAGCGGGGACTGGGTCGAGCAGTACTTC
CASSFSGDWVEQYF
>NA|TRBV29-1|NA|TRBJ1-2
TGCAGCGTGCGAGGGGCCGACTATGGCTACACCTTC
CSVRGADYGYTF
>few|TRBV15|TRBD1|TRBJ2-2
TGTGCCACCAGATCTTCAGGGGGCCGGGAGCTGTTTTTT
CATRSSGGRELFF
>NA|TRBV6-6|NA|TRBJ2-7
TGTGCCAGCAGTTACTCGCCCGGTAACGAGCAGTACTTC
CASSYSPGNEQYF
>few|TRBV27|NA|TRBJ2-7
TGTGCCAGCGGATACAGGGATCAGTACTTC
CASGYRDQYF
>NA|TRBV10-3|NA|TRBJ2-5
TGTGCCATCAGTGAGTCGAGGCAGGGAGGAGAGACCCAGTACTTC
CAISESRQGGETQYF
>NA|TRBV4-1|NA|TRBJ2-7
TGCGCCAGCAGCCAGAACCCAGGGAACGAGCAGTACTTC
CASSQNPGNEQYF
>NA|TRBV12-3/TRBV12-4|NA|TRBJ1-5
TGTGCCAGCGAGGACCTCCGAGGGCCCCAGCATTTT
CASEDLRGPQHF
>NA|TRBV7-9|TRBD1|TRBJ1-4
TGTGCCAGCAGCCCCTCCGGACAGGGAAAACTGTTTTTT
CASSPSGQGKLFF
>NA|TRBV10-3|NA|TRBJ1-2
TGTGCCATCAGTGGCGCGGGGGGGGACTATGGCTACACCTTC
CAISGAGGDYGYTF
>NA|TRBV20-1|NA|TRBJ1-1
TGCAGTGCTAGAGATAGGATGGAAGGAGCCAAAGAAGCTTTCTTT
CSARDRMEGAKEAFF
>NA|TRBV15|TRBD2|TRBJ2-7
TGTGCCACCAGCAGAGATCCTAGCGGGATCGGCGAGCAGTACTTC
CATSRDPSGIGEQYF
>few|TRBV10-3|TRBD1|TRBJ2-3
TGTGCCATCAGTGCAGCGCCTGGGACAGGGAGAAGCACAGATACGCAGTATTTT
CAISAAPGTGRSTDTQYF
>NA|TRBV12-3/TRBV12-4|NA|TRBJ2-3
TGTGCCAACAGTTTAGTCATAACAGATACGACAACAGATACGCAGTATTTT
CANSLVITDTTTDTQYF
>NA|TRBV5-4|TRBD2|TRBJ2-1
TGTGCCAGCAGCTTGGAAGCCCTTAGCGGGAGCTCCTACAATGAGCAGTTCTTC
CASSLEALSGSSYNEQFF
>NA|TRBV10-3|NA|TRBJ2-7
TGTGCCATCAGTGACGGGGGGCCCAACTACGAGCAGTACTTC
CAISDGGPNYEQYF
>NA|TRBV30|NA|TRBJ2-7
TGTGCCTGGAGAGCCCCCTGGCAATACGAGCAGTACTTC
CAWRAPWQYEQYF
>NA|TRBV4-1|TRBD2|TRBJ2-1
TGCGCCAGCAGCCAAGATGTGGCTAGCGGGGGGGACTACAATGAGCAGTTCTTC
CASSQDVASGGDYNEQFF
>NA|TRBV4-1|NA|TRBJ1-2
TGCGCCAGCAGCCAAAATGCTCAGGGAATTGGCGGCTACACCTTC
CASSQNAQGIGGYTF
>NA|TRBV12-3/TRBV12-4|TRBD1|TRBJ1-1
TGTGCCAGCAGGGGGACAGGGGCGAACACTGAAGCTTTCTTT
CASRGTGANTEAFF
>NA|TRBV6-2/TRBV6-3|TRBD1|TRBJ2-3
TGTGCCAGCAGTCAACCCACGCCGGACAGGGGGCTGAGAGATACGCAGTATTTT
CASSQPTPDRGLRDTQYF
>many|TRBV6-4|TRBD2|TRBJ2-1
TGTGCCAGCAGCGGCGGACTAGCGGGGGGGCACGAGCAGTTCTTC
CASSGGLAGGHEQFF
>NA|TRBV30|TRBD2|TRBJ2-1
TGTGCCTGGAGTGTTAGCGGGATTTACAATGAGCAGTTCTTC
CAWSVSGIYNEQFF
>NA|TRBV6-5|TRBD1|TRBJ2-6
TGTGCCAGCACCACCGGGACAGTCTCTGGGGCCAACGTCCTGACTTTC
CASTTGTVSGANVLTF
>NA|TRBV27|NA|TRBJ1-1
TGTGCCAGCAGGGCAGCCATGAACACTGAAGCTTTCTTT
CASRAAMNTEAFF
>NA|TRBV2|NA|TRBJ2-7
TGTGCCAGCAGTGGGCTTGGAGGTTTGCGGGCCATCTACGAGCAGTACTTC
CASSGLGGLRAIYEQYF
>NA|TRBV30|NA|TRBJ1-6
TGTGCCTGGAGCCCGACAGGACAGTCACCCCTCCACTTT
CAWSPTGQSPLHF
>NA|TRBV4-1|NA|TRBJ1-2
TGCGCCAGCAGCCCTGGCGGACGCTACACCTTC
CASSPGGRYTF
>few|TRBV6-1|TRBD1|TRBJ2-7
TGTGCCAGCAGCCCTTGGACAGGGTTCTCCTACGAGCAGTACTTC
CASSPWTGFSYEQYF
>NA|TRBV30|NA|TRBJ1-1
TGTGCCTGGAGTGTACCAGGGCAAGCTTTCTTT
CAWSVPGQAFF
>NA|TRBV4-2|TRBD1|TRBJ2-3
TGTGCCAGCAGCCACCTCGACAGGGATTATGGCACAGATACGCAGTATTTT
CASSHLDRDYGTDTQYF
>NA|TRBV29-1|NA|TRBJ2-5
TGCAGCGCTGGGACACCCGTTGGGGAGACCCAGTACTTC
CSAGTPVGETQYF
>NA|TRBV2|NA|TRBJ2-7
TGTGCCAGCAGTGAACTAAGCTTAATTTCCTACGAGCAGTACTTC
CASSELSLISYEQYF
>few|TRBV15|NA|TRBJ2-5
TGTGCCACCAGCAGAGCGTGGGGAGGCGCAGAGACCCAGTACTTC
CATSRAWGGAETQYF
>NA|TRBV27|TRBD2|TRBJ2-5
TGTGCCAGCAGTTTATCTGAGCGGGGGACCCAGTACTTC
CASSLSERGTQYF
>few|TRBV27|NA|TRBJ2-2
TGTGCCAGCAGTTTCCACACCGGGGAGCTGTTTTTT
CASSFHTGELFF
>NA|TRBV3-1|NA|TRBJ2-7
TGTGCCAGCAGCCAAGATAGGCGGGGATCCTACAATGAGCAGTACTTC
CASSQDRRGSYNEQYF
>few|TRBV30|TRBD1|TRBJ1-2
TGTGCCTGGAGTGCCGGGACAGGGGGTTATGGCTACACCTTC
CAWSAGTGGYGYTF
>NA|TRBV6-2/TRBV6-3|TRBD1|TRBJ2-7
TGTGCCAGCATCGACCCGGGACAGGGAAACTACGAGCAGTACTTC
CASIDPGQGNYEQYF
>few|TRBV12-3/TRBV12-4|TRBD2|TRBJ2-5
TGTGCCAGCAGTTCGACTAGCGGAGGAGCGGCAGAGACCCAGTACTTC
CASSSTSGGAAETQYF
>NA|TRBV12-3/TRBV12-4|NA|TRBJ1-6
TGTGCCAGCAGTTTAAGACAGTCGGTGGATTCACCCCTCCACTTT
CASSLRQSVDSPLHF
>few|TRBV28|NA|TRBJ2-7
TGTGCCAGCAGCATCGCTCCGGGGTACGAGCAGTACTTC
CASSIAPGYEQYF
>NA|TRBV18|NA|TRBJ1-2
TGTGCCAGCTCACCGGGTGGCGGACACTATGGCTACACCTTC
CASSPGGGHYGYTF
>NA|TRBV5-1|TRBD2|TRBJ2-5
TGCGCCAGCAGCTTGGCAGGGACTAGCTTCAGAGAGACCCAGTACTTC
CASSLAGTSFRETQYF